The source of this T cell receptor (beta chain) is a study of shared clonotypes between healthy human individuals. The table came from immunoSEQ multiplex PCR; TCRdb's copy has only in-frame clones and leaves some out. The data contain some 1,900,000 clones, approximately 95% of them singletons. The germline gives CDR1 SGHTA, CDR2 FQGNSA. Trimming stripped 4 bases from V and 4 bases from J, with 14 bases between. There are 15 residues in the CDR3. The naive CD8 fraction comprised CD45RO-negative cells positively selected for CCR7 and excluded terminally differentiated effector memory CD45RA+ cells. The donors, healthy adults who were HIV-negative, had experienced no recent acute infections or vaccinations.

Input material: naive CD8+ T cells sorted from blood. The TCR comes from a man aged 18-30 years in good health. The rearrangement joins TRBV7-2 to TRBJ2-1, with D possibly TRBD2 on 7 matching bases. CDR3 in amino acids: CASSSTGGAYNEQFF. Written as DNA, the CDR3 is TGTGCCAGCAGCTCTACGGGGGGCGCTTACAATGAGCAGTTCTTC.